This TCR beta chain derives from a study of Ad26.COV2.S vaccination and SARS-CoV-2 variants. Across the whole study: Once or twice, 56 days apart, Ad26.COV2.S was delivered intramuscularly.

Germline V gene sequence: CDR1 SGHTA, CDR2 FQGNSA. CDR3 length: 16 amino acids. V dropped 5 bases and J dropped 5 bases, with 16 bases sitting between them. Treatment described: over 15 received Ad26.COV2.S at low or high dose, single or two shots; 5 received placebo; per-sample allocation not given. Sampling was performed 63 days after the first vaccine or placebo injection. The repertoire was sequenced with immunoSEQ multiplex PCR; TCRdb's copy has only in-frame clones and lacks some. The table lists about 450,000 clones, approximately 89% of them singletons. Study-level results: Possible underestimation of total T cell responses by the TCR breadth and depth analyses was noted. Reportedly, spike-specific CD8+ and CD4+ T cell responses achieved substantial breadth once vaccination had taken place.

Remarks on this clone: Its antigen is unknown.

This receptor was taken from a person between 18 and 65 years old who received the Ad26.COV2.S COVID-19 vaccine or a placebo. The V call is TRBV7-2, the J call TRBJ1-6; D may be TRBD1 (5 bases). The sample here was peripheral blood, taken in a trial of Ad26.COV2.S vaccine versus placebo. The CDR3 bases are TGTGCCAGCAGCCCCCGGAGCGGGGGAGATAATTCACCCCTCCACTTT. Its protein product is CASSPRSGGDNSPLHF.